The rows below give T cell receptor beta chains drawn from one sample of a study of T cell responses to AZD1222 COVID-19 vaccine. Libraries were prepared by immunoSEQ multiplex PCR; TCRdb keeps only in-frame clonotypes and omits some of them. The sample has about 130,000 clones, less than 95% seen once; the top ten hold about 4.2%. This sample comprised peripheral blood, obtained on day 0 of MenACWY control vaccination. The receptors originated from an adult in good health. Both conserved end residues are part of each CDR3. The order of the fields is J gene, D gene, clone size, V gene, CDR3 protein, CDR3 DNA. D genes are given only for firm matches. Rows give clone size only sometimes, using once, few, many, or a class for an expanded clone.

>TRBJ1-2|-|-|TRBV19
CASSIASYGYTF
TGTGCCAGTAGTATAGCCTCCTATGGCTACACCTTC
>TRBJ1-6|-|once|TRBV4-3
CASSLTGAGNSPLHF
TGCGCCAGCAGCCTGACAGGTGCGGGGAATTCACCCCTCCACTTT
>TRBJ2-2|TRBD1|-|TRBV24-1
CATSDSAGTANTGELFF
TGTGCCACCAGTGACTCAGCCGGGACAGCGAACACCGGGGAGCTGTTTTTT
>TRBJ2-5|TRBD1|-|TRBV5-1
CASSRPGTGSQETQYF
TGCGCCAGCAGCAGACCCGGGACAGGGTCCCAAGAGACCCAGTACTTC
>TRBJ1-2|TRBD1|-|TRBV3-1/TRBV3-2
CASSQDPPGGKDGYTF
TGTGCCAGCAGCCAAGATCCCCCAGGGGGCAAGGATGGCTACACCTTC
>TRBJ2-1|-|-|TRBV7-2
CASSSLRVVEQFF
TGTGCCAGCAGCTCCCTGAGGGTGGTTGAGCAGTTCTTC
>TRBJ2-4|-|-|TRBV28
CASSPTRATRAKNIQYF
TGTGCCAGCAGCCCTACCAGGGCGACCCGCGCCAAAAACATTCAGTACTTC
>TRBJ2-2|-|-|TRBV27
CASSFATSTGELFF
TGTGCCAGCAGTTTCGCCACGAGCACCGGGGAGCTGTTTTTT
>TRBJ1-1|-|-|TRBV5-5
CASSLGGVTTEAFF
TGTGCCAGCAGCTTGGGTGGGGTCACCACTGAAGCTTTCTTT
>TRBJ1-1|TRBD1|-|TRBV7-2
CASSLVPGTGITEAFF
TGTGCCAGCAGCTTAGTCCCCGGGACAGGGATCACTGAAGCTTTCTTT
>TRBJ1-1|TRBD1|-|TRBV7-9
CASSQDRVSTEAFF
TGTGCCAGCAGCCAGGACAGGGTGTCCACTGAAGCTTTCTTT
>TRBJ2-1|TRBD2|once|TRBV7-9
CASMGTNNEQFF
TGTGCCAGCATGGGGACTAACAATGAGCAGTTCTTC
>TRBJ2-7|-|-|TRBV18
CASSPRQFTYEQYF
TGTGCCAGCTCACCCCGACAGTTTACCTACGAGCAGTACTTC
>TRBJ2-5|TRBD1|-|TRBV24-1
CATSDLQSGGQETQYF
TGTGCCACCAGTGATTTGCAATCTGGGGGACAGGAGACCCAGTACTTC
>TRBJ2-3|TRBD2|-|TRBV7-9
CASSGLAGFTDTQYF
TGTGCCAGCAGCGGGCTAGCGGGTTTCACAGATACGCAGTATTTT
>TRBJ2-1|TRBD2|-|TRBV3-1/TRBV3-2
CASSQVAARTSGSNEQFF
TGTGCCAGCAGCCAAGTCGCCGCTAGGACTAGCGGGAGTAATGAGCAGTTCTTC
>TRBJ2-5|-|-|TRBV4-3
CASSQELLETQYF
TGCGCCAGCAGCCAAGAGTTGTTGGAGACCCAGTACTTC
>TRBJ2-5|-|few|TRBV4-2
CASSQGFQETQYF
TGTGCCAGCAGCCAAGGCTTCCAAGAGACCCAGTACTTC
>TRBJ1-5|-|-|TRBV6-2/TRBV6-3
CASSYPPDSNQPQHF
TGTGCCAGCAGTTACCCACCGGACAGTAATCAGCCCCAGCATTTT
>TRBJ2-6|-|-|TRBV19
CASSVPGYGANVLTF
TGTGCCAGTAGTGTCCCAGGGTACGGGGCCAACGTCCTGACTTTC
>TRBJ1-5|-|-|TRBV19
CASSIDRKIPNQPQHF
TGTGCCAGTAGTATAGACAGGAAAATCCCCAATCAGCCCCAGCATTTT
>TRBJ2-1|-|-|TRBV27
CASSPWTSPYNEQFF
TGTGCCAGCAGTCCCTGGACAAGTCCCTACAATGAGCAGTTCTTC
>TRBJ2-2|-|-|TRBV20-1
CSASLAGELFF
TGCAGTGCTAGCCTAGCCGGGGAGCTGTTTTTT
>TRBJ2-3|TRBD1|-|TRBV10-3
CAISEFLGRQGTGTDTQYF
TGTGCCATCAGTGAGTTTCTGGGTCGACAGGGGACGGGCACAGATACGCAGTATTTT
>TRBJ1-2|-|-|TRBV10-3
CAISEGREDGYTF
TGTGCCATCAGTGAGGGCAGGGAGGATGGCTACACCTTC
>TRBJ2-1|TRBD2|-|TRBV19
CASATSGRANEQFF
TGTGCCAGTGCGACTAGCGGGAGGGCCAATGAGCAGTTCTTC
>TRBJ2-5|-|-|TRBV3-1/TRBV3-2
CASSQADRREETQYF
TGTGCCAGCAGCCAAGCGGACAGGCGGGAGGAGACCCAGTACTTC
>TRBJ2-5|-|-|TRBV4-3
CASSQDGGRSGETQYF
TGCGCCAGCAGCCAAGACGGGGGGCGCAGTGGGGAGACCCAGTACTTC
>TRBJ2-2|-|-|TRBV19
CASSILVGPGELFF
TGTGCCAGTAGTATCCTAGTAGGTCCCGGGGAGCTGTTTTTT
>TRBJ1-1|-|-|TRBV27
CASSFRAGEYTEAFF
TGTGCCAGCAGTTTCAGGGCAGGGGAGTACACTGAAGCTTTCTTT
>TRBJ1-3|-|few|TRBV7-2
CASSAPVGIVNTIYF
TGTGCCAGCAGCGCCCCTGTGGGGATTGTAAACACCATATATTTT
>TRBJ2-2|-|-|TRBV11-2
CASSLVGGGRASGELFF
TGTGCCAGCAGCCTAGTGGGCGGGGGCAGGGCATCTGGGGAGCTGTTTTTT
>TRBJ2-3|-|-|TRBV7-9
CASSKLVTDTQYF
TGTGCCAGCAGCAAGTTGGTCACAGATACGCAGTATTTT
>TRBJ1-4|TRBD1|-|TRBV30
CAWKTGLGSNEKLFF
TGTGCCTGGAAGACAGGGTTGGGGTCTAATGAAAAACTGTTTTTT
>TRBJ1-4|-|once|TRBV5-1
CASSPGPNEKLFF
TGCGCCAGCAGCCCCGGGCCTAATGAAAAACTGTTTTTT
>TRBJ2-5|-|-|TRBV20-1
CSARQSETQYF
TGCAGTGCTAGACAGTCGGAGACCCAGTACTTC
>TRBJ2-7|TRBD1|-|TRBV27
CASSLPGGEFEQYF
TGTGCCAGCAGTTTACCAGGGGGCGAGTTCGAGCAGTACTTC
>TRBJ1-2|-|-|TRBV5-6
CASSFDYRVANYGYTF
TGTGCCAGCAGCTTCGATTACAGGGTGGCTAACTATGGCTACACCTTC
>TRBJ2-1|-|-|TRBV28
CASSIRGPSYNEQFF
TGTGCCAGCAGTATCCGGGGCCCTTCCTACAATGAGCAGTTCTTC
>TRBJ1-2|-|-|TRBV27
CASSPGQFLSYTF
TGTGCCAGCAGTCCTGGACAGTTCTTGAGCTACACCTTC